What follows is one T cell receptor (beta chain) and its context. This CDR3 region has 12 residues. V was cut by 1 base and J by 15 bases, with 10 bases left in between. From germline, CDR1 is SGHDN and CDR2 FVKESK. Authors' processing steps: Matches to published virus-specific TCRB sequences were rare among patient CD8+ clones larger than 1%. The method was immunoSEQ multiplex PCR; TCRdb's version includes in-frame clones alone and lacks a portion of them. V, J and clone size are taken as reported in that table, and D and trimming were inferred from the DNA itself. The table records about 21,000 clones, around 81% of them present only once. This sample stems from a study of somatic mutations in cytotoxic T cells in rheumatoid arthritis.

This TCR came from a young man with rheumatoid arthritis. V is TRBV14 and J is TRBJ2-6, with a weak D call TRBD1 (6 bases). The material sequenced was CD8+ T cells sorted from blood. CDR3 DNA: TGTGCCAGCAGCCAAGGACAGGTGGACCTGACTTTC. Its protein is CASSQGQVDLTF.